One sample yielded the 26 T cell receptor beta chains listed below, sequenced in a study of spatial heterogeneity in lung cancer. As for time point: blood at routine non-recurrence follow-up after resection. TCRdb analysed the 5' RACE reads with MiXCR anew, one entry per CDR3 protein. The table includes just over 70,000 distinct CDR3 sequences, around 9.3% detected once. The input for sequencing was PBMCs, taken at follow-up. The origin of the receptors is a female donor with early-stage non-small cell lung cancer.

There are a few counts of this clonotype. The chain carries TRBV19 and TRBJ1-4, with D unresolved. CDR3 length equals 16 residues. Germline CDR1 reads LNHDA; CDR2 reads SQIVND (reference sequence). Trimming took off 7 bases at V and 4 bases at J, with 19 bases between the two ends. The CDR3, as DNA: TGTGCCAGTATCTGGTCGACCCCGCGGGTTAATGAAAAACTGTTTTTT. This translates into CASIWSTPRVNEKLFF. The whole variable domain, filled in from reference TRBV19 and TRBJ1-4, reads DGGITQSPKYLFRKEGQNVTLSCEQNLNHDAMYWYRQDPGQGLRLIYYSQIVNDFQKGDIAEGYSVSREKKESFPLTVTSAQKNPTAFYLCASIWSTPRVNEKLFFGSGTQLSVL.

In its sample, this clonotype was seen many times. The gene calls are TRBV3-1 and TRBJ2-4; D is undetermined. This CDR3 spans 15 amino acids. Germline-derived CDR1 and CDR2 are LGHDT and YNNKEL (reference sequence). V lost 0 bases to trimming and J lost 8 bases, with 14 bases between them. The CDR3 DNA is TGTGCCAGCAGCCAAGATAATCAAGGGTTATACATTCAGTACTTC. The encoded protein is CASSQDNQGLYIQYF.

At least ten counts were recorded for this clonotype. The chain is built from TRBV29-1 and TRBJ1-5, with a weak D call TRBD1 (6 bases). The CDR3 is 14 residues long. Germline assignment: CDR1 SQVTM and CDR2 ANQGSEA. Trimming removed 4 bases at V and 5 bases at J, with 15 bases between. DNA of the CDR3: TGCAGCGTTGTATTACAGGGATTGGATCAGCCCCAGCATTTT. Translated: CSVVLQGLDQPQHF.

This clonotype was counted at least ten times. This rearrangement joins TRBV28 to TRBJ2-1; no clear D gene. Germline-derived CDR1 and CDR2 are MDHEN and SYDVKM. V was pared by 1 base and J by 6 bases, with 13 bases between. This CDR3 is 15 amino acids long. The CDR3 loop reads CASSLFLAKVNEQFF. The CDR3 DNA is TGTGCCAGCAGTTTATTCCTCGCTAAAGTCAATGAGCAGTTCTTC. The full variable domain, with the rest looked up from reference TRBV28 and TRBJ2-1, is DVKVTQSSRYLVKRTGEKVFLECVQDMDHENMFWYRQDPGLGLRLIYFSYDVKMKEKGDIPEGYSVSREKKERFSLILESASTNQTSMYLCASSLFLAKVNEQFFGPGTRLTVL.

This clonotype was seen ten or more times. J is TRBJ2-2 and V is TRBV18, with D unclear. CDR1 is KGHSH, CDR2 LQKENI, per germline. There are 15 residues in the CDR3. Trimming removed 4 bases from V and 1 base from J, with 10 bases in between. This chain's CDR3 is CASSLMGWNTGELFF. CDR3 nucleotides: TGTGCCAGCTCACTAATGGGCTGGAACACCGGGGAGCTGTTTTTT. Using reference TRBV18 and TRBJ2-2 for the parts outside the CDR3, the full variable domain is NAGVMQNPRHLVRRRGQEARLRCSPMKGHSHVYWYRQLPEEGLKFMVYLQKENIIDESGMPKERFSAEFPKEGPSILRIQQVVRGDSAAYFCASSLMGWNTGELFFGEGSRLTVL.

This clonotype was seen at least ten times. V is TRBV10-3 and J is TRBJ2-3, with D possibly matching TRBD2 (5 bases). V was shortened by 4 bases and J by 0 bases, with 11 bases between the two germline ends. CDR1 is ENHRY and CDR2 is SYGVKD in the germline V gene. The CDR3 runs 15 residues. CDR3 sequence: CAISVSGYSTDTQYF. In nucleotides, the CDR3 is TGTGCCATCAGTGTATCGGGGTATAGCACAGATACGCAGTATTTT.

This clonotype has more than one count but fewer than ten. This chain links TRBV3-1 with TRBJ2-7; D gene unclear. The CDR3 runs to 12 residues. Germline-derived CDR1 and CDR2 are LGHDT and YNNKEL (reference sequence). Deletions cut 1 base from V and 6 bases from J, with 7 bases between. In DNA form, the CDR3 reads TGTGCCAGCAGCCAAGCATCACGCGAGCAGTACTTC. Residues: CASSQASREQYF.

This rearrangement joins TRBV6-1 to TRBJ2-1; maybe TRBD2 (5 bases). Germline values: CDR1 MNHNS, CDR2 SASEGT. Trimming pared 10 bases from V and 7 bases from J, leaving 20 bases between. The CDR3 is 14 residues long. In DNA form, the CDR3 reads TGTGCCACGATTATCGGAGCGCGGGTTAATGAGCAGTTCTTC. This translates into CATIIGARVNEQFF.

This clonotype ranks as medium-sized (0.01 to 0.1%). The chain links TRBV24-1 to TRBJ2-5, with TRBD2 matching over 14 bases. Germline trimming cut 3 bases from V and 5 bases from J; bases unmatched to any gene: 10. The CDR3 loop spans 18 amino acids. From germline, CDR1 is KGHDR and CDR2 SFDVKD. The CDR3 DNA reads as TGTGCCACCAGTGATCCCTGGGGGGGACTAGCGGGAGTGGAGACCCAGTACTTC. This translates into CATSDPWGGLAGVETQYF.

Ten or more counts support this clonotype. V is TRBV10-2 and J is TRBJ2-4; TRBD2 is a possible D gene (6 bases). Germline V gives CDR1 WSHSY, CDR2 SAAADI. CDR3 size: 14 residues. The germline V and J ends were trimmed by 7 bases and 7 bases, with 17 bases remaining between them. CDR3 sequence (DNA): TGCGCCAGCAAAGCCTCGGCGGGACCCAACATTCAGTACTTC. This codes for CASKASAGPNIQYF.

This clonotype was seen many times. This chain links TRBV11-2 with TRBJ1-5; unclear D gene. Germline assignment: CDR1 SGHAT and CDR2 FQNNGV. There are 10 residues in the CDR3. The ends were cut back, 4 bases at V and 10 bases at J, with 5 bases in the middle. Here the CDR3 reads CASSSLPQHF. CDR3 sequence (DNA): TGTGCCAGCAGCTCTCTTCCCCAGCATTTT.

In its sample, this clonotype was seen many times. The chain uses TRBV29-1 and TRBJ2-3, with D unresolved. Germline CDR1 is SQVTM and CDR2 is ANQGSEA. V lost 0 bases and J lost 2, with 6 bases in between. This CDR3 is 13 amino acids long. The CDR3 protein is CSVEEYDTDTQYF. The CDR3, as DNA: TGCAGCGTTGAAGAATACGACACAGATACGCAGTATTTT.

The chain links TRBV7-6 to TRBJ2-2, with D perhaps matching TRBD2 (6 bases). Germline V gene lookup returns CDR1 SGHVS and CDR2 FNYEAQ. The CDR3 is 17 amino acids. With 4 bases removed from V and 0 bases from J, the gap between germline ends came to 15 bases. DNA of the CDR3: TGTGCCAGCAGCTACTACTCGGGGACTGCGAACACCGGGGAGCTGTTTTTT. It yields the protein CASSYYSGTANTGELFF.

This clonotype occurred many times. The chain links TRBV6-1 to TRBJ1-5; D gene uncertain. From germline, CDR1 is MNHNS and CDR2 SASEGT. The CDR3 consists of 12 residues. Deletions cut 7 bases from V and 5 bases from J, with 9 bases between. CDR3 nucleotides: TGTGCCAGCAAAGACTTTTATCAGCCCCAGCATTTT. It is translated as CASKDFYQPQHF.

This chain joins TRBV18 and TRBJ1-1, with D possibly being TRBD1 (5 bases). The CDR3 is 17 residues long. CDR1 and CDR2 from the germline V gene are KGHSH and LQKENI. V lost 1 base and J lost 5, with 20 bases in between. DNA for the CDR3: TGTGCCAGCTCACCACGCCCAGAGGGGAGCCTCGGAACTGAAGCTTTCTTT. Its translation is CASSPRPEGSLGTEAFF.

This chain uses TRBV6-2 or TRBV6-3 with TRBJ2-1; TRBD2 aligns across 9 bases. In germline, CDR1 is MNHEY, CDR2 SVGEGT. This CDR3 is 12 amino acids long. Trimming at V came to 6 bases and at J to 13 bases, leaving 7 bases not matched to a gene. CDR3 coding DNA: TGTGCCAGCAGACCCTTAGCGGGAGTTCAGTTCTTC. This translates into CASRPLAGVQFF.

This clonotype was recorded many times. The chain joins TRBV6-1 to TRBJ2-2, with D hard to call. Germline assignment: CDR1 MNHNS and CDR2 SASEGT. The CDR3 length is 12 residues. V lost 7 bases, J lost 6 bases, and 9 bases lay in between. This chain's CDR3 is CASIPTAGELFF. Written as DNA, the CDR3 is TGTGCCAGCATTCCGACGGCCGGGGAGCTGTTTTTT.

This clonotype has a count of ten or more. The V gene is TRBV5-1, the J gene TRBJ1-2; D not resolved. The CDR3 totals 13 residues. Germline-derived CDR1 and CDR2 are SGHRS and YFSETQ. The V end was cut by 0 bases, the J end by 6 bases, with 9 bases between. CDR3 nucleotide sequence: TGCGCCAGCAGCTTGGCGGGGATTGATGGCTACACCTTC. This codes for CASSLAGIDGYTF.

This clonotype was counted ten times or more. The rearrangement links TRBV5-1 to TRBJ1-6; tentatively, D is TRBD1 (6 bases). Germline-derived CDR1 and CDR2 are SGHRS and YFSETQ. This CDR3 region has 14 residues. Trimming left V 5 bases short and J 6 bases short, with 12 bases between. The CDR3 sequence: CASSLGQINSPLHF. The CDR3 bases are TGCGCCAGCAGTTTAGGACAGATTAATTCACCCCTCCACTTT.

V is TRBV6-5 and J is TRBJ1-4; D is uncertain. CDR3 length: 14 residues. V was shortened by 5 bases and J by 5 bases, with 12 bases between the two germline ends. Germline V gene sequence: CDR1 MNHEY, CDR2 SVGAGI. This chain's CDR3 is CASSSSPRNEKLFF. DNA of the CDR3: TGTGCCAGCAGTAGTTCCCCTAGGAATGAAAAACTGTTTTTT.

Written as DNA, the CDR3 is TGTGCCAGCAGCCAAGCTCCCCTAGCGGGATTTTTGTTCTTC. Its protein is CASSQAPLAGFLFF. V gene TRBV14 combines with J gene TRBJ2-1; 9 positions match TRBD2. Germline CDR1 reads SGHDN; CDR2 reads FVKESK. Trimming at V came to 1 base and at J to 15 bases, leaving 10 bases not matched to a gene. The CDR3 has 14 residues. Filled out from reference TRBV14 and TRBJ2-1, the complete variable domain reads EAGVTQFPSHSVIEKGQTVTLRCDPISGHDNLYWYRRVMGKEIKFLLHFVKESKQDESGMPNNRFLAERTGGTYSTLKVQPAELEDSGVYFCASSQAPLAGFLFFGPGTRLTVL.

This clonotype occurred a few times. The V and J genes are TRBV27 and TRBJ2-1, with 7 bases that match TRBD1. After removal of 6 bases from V and 7 bases from J, the junction contained 6 bases not matched to a gene. This CDR3 region has 13 residues. Per the germline V gene, CDR1 is MNHEY and CDR2 is SMNVEV (reference sequence). CDR3 DNA sequence: TGTGCCAGCAGAAACTCAGGGGGTAATGAGCAGTTCTTC. Protein sequence: CASRNSGGNEQFF.

This clonotype has ten or more counts. V usage is TRBV12-3 or TRBV12-4 and J usage is TRBJ2-1; TRBD2 aligns across 7 bases. With 3 bases clipped from V and 5 bases from J, the junction kept 7 bases outside the gene matches. CDR3 length: 15 amino acids. CDR3 DNA: TGTGCCAGCAGTTTTTTAGGGGAGGGGAACAATGAGCAGTTCTTC. The encoded protein is CASSFLGEGNNEQFF.

The chain employs TRBV6-2 or TRBV6-3 and TRBJ2-1; 8 nucleotides match TRBD1. The germline V gene has CDR1 MNHEY and CDR2 SVGEGT. This CDR3 is built from 16 residues. The V and J ends lost 6 bases and 6 bases, in that order; junction bases with no gene match: 13. CDR3 DNA: TGTGCCAGCAGATTAGACGACAGGGGAGGCCTCAATGAGCAGTTCTTC. Residues: CASRLDDRGGLNEQFF.

As regards this clonotype: Given a much more abundant clone one base away, this may be a read error. The genes are TRBV28 and TRBJ2-2; D ambiguous. V lost 2 bases to trimming and J lost 1 base, with 8 bases between them. This CDR3 spans 15 amino acids. Germline CDR1 MDHEN, CDR2 SYDVKM. Here the CDR3 DNA reads TGTGCCAGCAGTTTAGCAGAGTGGAACACCGGGGAGCTGTTTTTT. Translating it yields CASSLAEWNTGELFF. Complete variable domain (other parts from reference TRBV28 and TRBJ2-2): DVKVTQSSRYLVKRTGEKVFLECVQDMDHENMFWYRQDPGLGLRLIYFSYDVKMKEKGDIPEGYSVSREKKERFSLILESASTNQTSMYLCASSLAEWNTGELFFGEGSRLTVL.

This sequence joins TRBV4-1 and TRBJ2-3; D ambiguous. Germline values: CDR1 MGHRA, CDR2 YSYEKL. V was trimmed by 0 bases and J by 5 bases, leaving 18 bases between them. There are 17 residues in the CDR3. CDR3 DNA: TGCGCCAGCAGCCAAGATGGTCCTTGGCAACTAAAAGATACGCAGTATTTT. This sequence encodes CASSQDGPWQLKDTQYF.